Below, one T cell receptor beta chain is given with its context. The data stem from a study of blood T cell repertoires in COVID-19. Across the study: T cells, B-cell-depleted T cells, or PBMCs provided the cDNA or gDNA that served as material.

Only in-frame clones appear in the TCRdb table, and some are missing; sequencing was by immunoSEQ multiplex PCR. Of about 180,000 clones listed, approximately 80% were seen once; the top ten hold roughly 17%. The CDR3 loop spans 14 amino acids. The V end was cut by 1 base, the J end by 1 base, with 6 bases between. The germline CDR1 and CDR2 sequences are SGHNT and YYREEE (reference sequence). Participants reported their clinical history, and cohort assignment relied on those reports. The material sequenced was PBMCs or T cells enriched from blood (not recorded which). V is TRBV5-4 and J is TRBJ1-3; D gene unclear. The sequence was obtained from a woman aged 45-65 years who had recovered from COVID-19. The CDR3 reads CASSLSLSGNTIYF. For the CDR3, the DNA is TGTGCCAGCAGCTTGTCTTTATCTGGAAACACCATATATTTT.